These 18 T cell receptor beta chains were sequenced from one sample in a study of T cell repertoires in cytomegalovirus infection. One entry per CDR3 protein, called by TCRdb with MiXCR from the reads. This sample has a few hundred thousand distinct CDR3 sequences, with 15% to 20% found just once. Specimen: PBMCs. These receptors all come from a human donor in good health (CMV status not recorded). Some clones in this sample may be carry-over from other donors' samples.

The chain couples TRBV7-9 to TRBJ2-4, with TRBD2 as a possible D gene (6 bases). Trimming cost V 4 bases and J 5 bases, with 15 bases left between them. The length of the CDR3 is 15 residues. Germline CDR1 is SEHNR and CDR2 is FQNEAQ (reference sequence). In DNA, the CDR3 is TGTGCCAGCAGCTCTCCCGCGGGGATTCAAAACATTCAGTACTTC. This gives the protein CASSSPAGIQNIQYF. Full variable domain (rest looked up from reference TRBV7-9 and TRBJ2-4): DTGVSQNPRHKITKRGQNVTFRCDPISEHNRLYWYRQTLGQGPEFLTYFQNEAQLEKSRLLSDRFSAERPKGSFSTLEIQRTEQGDSAMYLCASSSPAGIQNIQYFGAGTRLSVL.

The chain links TRBV5-6 to TRBJ2-1, with 9 bases aligning to TRBD2. From germline, CDR1 is SGHDT and CDR2 YYEEEE. This CDR3 contains 18 residues. V shed 3 bases and J 4 bases; nucleotides not matched to a gene: 14. The CDR3 DNA reads TGTGCCAGCAGCTACTTAAACGAGTTAGCGGGGGTTTACAATGAGCAGTTCTTC. It is translated as CASSYLNELAGVYNEQFF.

This chain joins TRBV6-1 and TRBJ1-1, with 7 bases lining up with TRBD1. Trimming cost V 5 bases and J 6 bases; bases outside gene matches: 6. Germline values: CDR1 MNHNS, CDR2 SASEGT. The CDR3 has 13 residues. The CDR3 nucleotides read TGTGCCAGCAGTCAGACAGGGACCCCTGAAGCTTTCTTT. The encoded protein is CASSQTGTPEAFF.

Notes on this clonotype: A much larger clone differs from this one at a single base, so this may be a read error. The rearrangement joins TRBV5-5 to TRBJ2-7; D is uncertain. CDR1 is SGHKS, CDR2 YYEKEE, per germline (reference sequence). V was cut by 4 bases and J by 0 bases, with 11 bases left in between. This CDR3 is built from 14 residues. The DNA for the CDR3 is TGTGCCAGCAGCCGCCTAGACGGCTCCTACGAGCAGTACTTC. It codes for CASSRLDGSYEQYF.

The CDR3 bases are TGCAGTGCTAGAGTTCCGGGACACCTTAACTATGGCTACACCTTC. Encoded protein: CSARVPGHLNYGYTF. This rearrangement joins TRBV20-1 to TRBJ1-2; a possible D gene is TRBD1 (6 bases). This CDR3 is built from 15 residues. V lost 1 base, J lost 1 base, and 13 bases lay in between. CDR1 is DFQATT and CDR2 is SNEGSKA in the germline V gene (reference sequence).

This clonotype has at least ten counts. The J gene is TRBJ1-4, the V gene TRBV7-2; unclear D gene. V gave up 1 base and J gave up 5 bases, with 14 bases separating them. The CDR3 is 16 amino acids. Per the germline V gene, CDR1 is SGHTA and CDR2 is FQGNSA. The CDR3 coding sequence is TGTGCCAGCAGCTTAGTTGGCGGCCGAGGGAATGAAAAACTGTTTTTT. Its translation: CASSLVGGRGNEKLFF.

V gene TRBV2 combines with J gene TRBJ1-2; TRBD1 matches 7 bases. The CDR3 is made up of 12 amino acids. V lost 6 bases and J lost 4; bases outside the gene matches: 2. The germline V gene has CDR1 SNHLY and CDR2 FYNNEI. CDR3 residues: CASRGDSYGYTF. CDR3 bases: TGTGCCAGCAGGGGGGACAGCTATGGCTACACCTTC.

This chain uses TRBV6-6 with TRBJ2-1; 8 bases fit TRBD2. CDR1 and CDR2 (germline): MNHNY, SVGAGI (reference sequence). This CDR3 region has 15 residues. Trimming at V came to 2 bases and at J to 5 bases, leaving 5 bases not matched to a gene. CDR3 nucleotide sequence: TGTGCCAGCAGTTACGGCGGGAGGACGAACAATGAGCAGTTCTTC. This translates into CASSYGGRTNNEQFF.

This clonotype was counted only a few times. V is TRBV4-3 and J is TRBJ2-5, with a weak D call TRBD2 (5 bases). This CDR3 is built from 15 residues. Between the trimmed V and J ends, which lost 0 bases and 5 bases, there was a span of 13 bases. Germline V gene lookup returns CDR1 LGHNA and CDR2 YSLEER. CDR3 in amino acids: CASSQDGTGSETQYF. CDR3 bases: TGCGCCAGCAGCCAAGATGGCACGGGGTCGGAGACCCAGTACTTC.

The J gene is TRBJ1-3, the V gene TRBV28; D is unresolved. The CDR3 has 15 amino acids. Trimming cost V 4 bases and J 0 bases, with 10 bases left between them. Germline CDR1 is MDHEN and CDR2 is SYDVKM. Here the CDR3 DNA reads TGTGCCAGCAGTTATCCGAAGTACTCTGGAAACACCATATATTTT. The encoded protein is CASSYPKYSGNTIYF.

The rearrangement uses TRBV20-1 and TRBJ2-3, with a tentative D call TRBD2 (5 bases). This CDR3 spans 14 amino acids. The germline V gene has CDR1 DFQATT and CDR2 SNEGSKA (reference sequence). V gave up 5 bases and J gave up 4 bases, with 16 bases separating them. CDR3: CSALRPGIADTQYF. The CDR3 DNA reads as TGCAGTGCTCTACGCCCCGGGATTGCAGATACGCAGTATTTT.

The chain combines TRBV20-1 with TRBJ2-5, with no clear D. Germline V gives CDR1 DFQATT, CDR2 SNEGSKA (reference sequence). The CDR3 is 14 amino acids. The CDR3 sequence: CSPLPRTWGETQYF. The CDR3 region has the DNA TGCAGCCCACTGCCAAGGACCTGGGGAGAGACCCAGTACTTC.

This clonotype appeared a few times. The genes are TRBV20-1 and TRBJ2-1; 9 nucleotides match TRBD2. This CDR3 spans 16 amino acids. Losses at the gene ends were 6 bases for V and 0 bases for J; bases not matched to a gene: 9. Germline loops: CDR1 DFQATT, CDR2 SNEGSKA (reference sequence). This CDR3 reads CSALSGGTSSYNEQFF. As DNA, the CDR3 is TGCAGTGCCCTAAGCGGGGGGACGAGCTCCTACAATGAGCAGTTCTTC.

V is TRBV3-1 and J is TRBJ2-5; tentative D call: TRBD2 (5 bases). There are 17 residues in the CDR3. Per germline, CDR1 LGHDT and CDR2 YNNKEL (reference sequence). V lost 1 base to trimming and J lost 3 bases, with 18 bases between them. CDR3 in DNA: TGTGCCAGCAGCCAAGTGTTAGCGCGGACCCTCGAAGAGACCCAGTACTTC. The encoded protein is CASSQVLARTLEETQYF.

This clonotype has a handful of counts. Germline is not matched at one junction end, which may reflect a read error. V usage is TRBV12-3 or TRBV12-4 and J usage is TRBJ1-2; the D is unclear. This CDR3 contains 14 residues. The CDR3 here is CASSPNLLAENWAF. The CDR3 nucleotides are TGTGCCAGCAGTCCCAATCTTCTAGCCGAGAATTGGGCCTTC.

V usage is TRBV5-4 and J usage is TRBJ1-2; D is undetermined. The CDR3 has 13 amino acids. Trimming took off 4 bases at V and 1 base at J, with 8 bases between the two ends. Germline CDR1 reads SGHNT; CDR2 reads YYREEE (reference sequence). This CDR3 is CASSRRDNYGYTF. The DNA of the CDR3 is TGTGCCAGCAGCCGGCGGGATAACTATGGCTACACCTTC.

The chain carries TRBV18 and TRBJ2-7; TRBD1 aligns across 9 bases. J lost 9 bases, V lost 3 bases, and 3 bases had no gene match. The CDR3 is 12 residues long. Germline V CDR1 and CDR2: KGHSH, LQKENI. This CDR3 reads CASSPGQGVQYF. DNA for the CDR3: TGTGCCAGCTCACCGGGACAGGGTGTGCAGTACTTC.

This chain uses TRBV27 with TRBJ2-1; 14 bases fit TRBD2. The length of the CDR3 is 18 residues. Germline V gene data show CDR1 as MNHEY and CDR2 as SMNVEV (reference sequence). After removal of 6 bases from V and 4 bases from J, the junction contained 11 bases not matched to a gene. This CDR3 is CASRRTSGGPQGYNEQFF. DNA for the CDR3: TGTGCCAGCAGAAGGACTAGCGGGGGGCCTCAAGGATACAATGAGCAGTTCTTC.